This TCR beta chain was captured in a study of blood T cell repertoires in COVID-19. Study-level information: The cDNA or gDNA used as material had been derived from T cells, B-cell-depleted T cells, or PBMCs.

TCRdb's copy holds only in-frame clones and misses some; the assay was immunoSEQ multiplex PCR. This table has around 200,000 clones, 80% to 90% appearing once. In germline, CDR1 is LGHDT, CDR2 YNNKEL (reference sequence). CDR3 size: 14 residues. J lost 9 bases, V lost 0 bases, and 6 bases had no gene match. The rearrangement uses TRBV3-1 (or the pseudogene TRBV3-2) and TRBJ1-1; 8 bases map to TRBD1. The clonotype comes from a man aged 45-65 years with active or convalescent COVID-19. The sequenced material came from peripheral blood. CDR3 DNA: TGTGCCAGCAGCCAAGATAGGACAGGGTCGAAAGCTTTCTTT. It encodes CASSQDRTGSKAFF.